The T cell receptor beta chain described here comes from a study of CD8+CD57+ T cells in acquired aplastic anemia. Patients picked for sequencing had shown CD8+CD57+ cell expansion detected by flow cytometry. CDR1 SQVTM and CDR2 ANQGSEA come from the germline V gene. CDR3 size: 11 residues. Losses at the gene ends were 7 bases for V and 7 bases for J; bases not matched to a gene: 5. Investigators profiled TCR beta VDJ and CDR3 from genomic DNA template. TCRdb reanalysed the reads using MiXCR and keeps one entry per CDR3 protein. The sample lists some 120,000 distinct CDR3 sequences; about two fifths were seen once.

The V and J genes are TRBV29-1 and TRBJ1-2, with TRBD1 identical over 8 bases. This TCR was recovered from a human donor with aplastic anemia. Material: sorted CD4+, CD8+, or CD8+CD57+ T cells (not recorded which) from PBMCs. The chain's CDR3 is CSDRTGLGYTF. CDR3 bases: TGCAGCGACCGGACAGGGCTTGGCTACACCTTC.